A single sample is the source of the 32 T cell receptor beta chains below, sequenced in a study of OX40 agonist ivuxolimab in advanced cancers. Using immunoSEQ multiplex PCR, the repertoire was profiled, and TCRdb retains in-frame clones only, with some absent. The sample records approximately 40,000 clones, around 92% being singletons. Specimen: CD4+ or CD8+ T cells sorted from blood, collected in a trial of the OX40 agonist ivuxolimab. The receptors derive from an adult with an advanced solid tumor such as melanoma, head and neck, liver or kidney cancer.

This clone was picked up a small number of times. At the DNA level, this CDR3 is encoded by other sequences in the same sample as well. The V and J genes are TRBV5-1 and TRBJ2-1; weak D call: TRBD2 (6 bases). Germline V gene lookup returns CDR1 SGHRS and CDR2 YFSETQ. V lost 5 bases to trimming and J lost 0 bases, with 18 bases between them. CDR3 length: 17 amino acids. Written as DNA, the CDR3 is TGCGCCAGCAGTCTGGAGGCTTCCGGGAGCTCCTACAATGAGCAGTTCTTC. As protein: CASSLEASGSSYNEQFF.

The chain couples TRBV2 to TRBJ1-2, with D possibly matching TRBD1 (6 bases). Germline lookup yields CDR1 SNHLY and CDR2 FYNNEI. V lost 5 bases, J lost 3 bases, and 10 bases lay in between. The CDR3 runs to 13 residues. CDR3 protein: CASSSGQYYGYTF. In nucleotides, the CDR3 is TGTGCCAGCAGTTCCGGACAGTACTATGGCTACACCTTC.

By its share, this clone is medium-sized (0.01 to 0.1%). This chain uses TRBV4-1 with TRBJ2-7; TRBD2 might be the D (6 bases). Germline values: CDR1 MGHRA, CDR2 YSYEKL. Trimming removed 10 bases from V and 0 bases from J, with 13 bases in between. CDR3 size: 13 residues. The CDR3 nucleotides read TGCGCCATGTCTAGCGCCTACTCCTACGAGCAGTACTTC. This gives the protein CAMSSAYSYEQYF.

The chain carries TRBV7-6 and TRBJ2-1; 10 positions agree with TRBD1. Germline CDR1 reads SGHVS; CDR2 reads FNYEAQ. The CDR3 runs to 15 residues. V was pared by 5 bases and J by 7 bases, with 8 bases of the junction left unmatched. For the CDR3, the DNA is TGTGCCAGCAGCCGAGGGACAGGGGACAGGAATGAGCAGTTCTTC. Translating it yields CASSRGTGDRNEQFF.

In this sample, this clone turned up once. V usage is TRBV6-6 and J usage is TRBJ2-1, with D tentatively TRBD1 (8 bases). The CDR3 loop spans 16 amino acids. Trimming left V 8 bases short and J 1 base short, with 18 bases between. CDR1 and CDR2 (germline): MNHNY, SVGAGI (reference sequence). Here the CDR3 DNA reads TGTGCCAGCTCAGAAAACAGGGGGGGATCCTACAATGAGCAGTTCTTC. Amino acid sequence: CASSENRGGSYNEQFF.

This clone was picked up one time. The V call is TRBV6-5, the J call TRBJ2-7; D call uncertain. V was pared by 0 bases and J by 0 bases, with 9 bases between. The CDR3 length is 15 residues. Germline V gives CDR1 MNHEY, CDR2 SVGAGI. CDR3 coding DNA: TGTGCCAGCAGTTACTCCCCCGGCAACTCCTACGAGCAGTACGTC. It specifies CASSYSPGNSYEQYV.

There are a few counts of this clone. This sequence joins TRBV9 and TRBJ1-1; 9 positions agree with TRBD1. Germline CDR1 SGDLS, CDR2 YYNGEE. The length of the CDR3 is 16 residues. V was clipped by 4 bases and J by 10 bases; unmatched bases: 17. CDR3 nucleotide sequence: TGTGCCAGCAGCCTATCCCCCCGGGACAGGGAGGAGGTAGCTTTCTTT. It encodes CASSLSPRDREEVAFF.

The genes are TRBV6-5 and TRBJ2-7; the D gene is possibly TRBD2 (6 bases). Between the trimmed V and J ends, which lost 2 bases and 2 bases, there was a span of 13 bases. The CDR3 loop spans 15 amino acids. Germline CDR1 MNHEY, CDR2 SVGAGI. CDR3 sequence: CASSYGRSTTYEQYF. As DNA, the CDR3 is TGTGCCAGCAGTTACGGGAGGTCAACCACCTACGAGCAGTACTTC.

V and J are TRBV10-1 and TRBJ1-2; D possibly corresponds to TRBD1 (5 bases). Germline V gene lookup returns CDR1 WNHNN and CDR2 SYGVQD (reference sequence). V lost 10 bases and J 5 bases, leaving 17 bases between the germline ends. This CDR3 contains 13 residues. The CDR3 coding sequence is TGCGCCACCCCCCGGACAAGAGGGTATGGCTACACCTTC. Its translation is CATPRTRGYGYTF.

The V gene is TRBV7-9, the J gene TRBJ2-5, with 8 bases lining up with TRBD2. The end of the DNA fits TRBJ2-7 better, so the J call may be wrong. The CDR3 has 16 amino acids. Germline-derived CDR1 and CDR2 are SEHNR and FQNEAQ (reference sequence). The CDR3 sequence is CASSSGGGASGHEQYF. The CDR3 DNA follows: TGTGCCAGCAGCTCCGGGGGGGGAGCTAGCGGCCACGAGCAGTACTTC.

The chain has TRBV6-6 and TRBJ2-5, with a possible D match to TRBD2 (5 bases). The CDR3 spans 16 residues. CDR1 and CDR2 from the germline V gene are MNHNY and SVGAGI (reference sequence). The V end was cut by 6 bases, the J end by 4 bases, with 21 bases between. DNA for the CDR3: TGTGCCAGCAGCCCCTTTGCTACCCCCGGAGGAGAGACCCAGTACTTC. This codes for CASSPFATPGGETQYF.

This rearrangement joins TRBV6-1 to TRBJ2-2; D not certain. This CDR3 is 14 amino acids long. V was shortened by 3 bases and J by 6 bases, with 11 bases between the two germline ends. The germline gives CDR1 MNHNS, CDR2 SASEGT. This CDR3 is CASSDRQLAGELFF. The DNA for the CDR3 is TGTGCCAGCAGTGACCGTCAGTTGGCCGGGGAGCTGTTTTTT.

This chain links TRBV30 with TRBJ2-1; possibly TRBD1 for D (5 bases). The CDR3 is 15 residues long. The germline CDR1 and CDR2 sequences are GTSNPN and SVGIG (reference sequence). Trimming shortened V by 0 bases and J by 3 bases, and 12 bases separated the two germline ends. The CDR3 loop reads CAWSVRDSLYNEQFF. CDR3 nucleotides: TGTGCCTGGAGTGTACGAGACAGCCTCTACAATGAGCAGTTCTTC.

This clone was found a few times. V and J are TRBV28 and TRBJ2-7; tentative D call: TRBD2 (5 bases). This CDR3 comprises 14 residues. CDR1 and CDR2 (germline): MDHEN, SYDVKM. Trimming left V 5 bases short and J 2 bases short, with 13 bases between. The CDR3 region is CASSRTEFTYEQYF. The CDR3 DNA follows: TGTGCCAGCAGTCGGACTGAGTTTACCTACGAGCAGTACTTC.

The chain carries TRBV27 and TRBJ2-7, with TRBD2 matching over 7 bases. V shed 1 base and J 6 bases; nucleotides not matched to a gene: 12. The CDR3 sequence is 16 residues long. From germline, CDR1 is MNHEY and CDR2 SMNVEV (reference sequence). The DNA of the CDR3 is TGTGCCAGCAGTTTATACCCCGGGCTAGCGGAGGCCGAGCAGTACTTC. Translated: CASSLYPGLAEAEQYF.

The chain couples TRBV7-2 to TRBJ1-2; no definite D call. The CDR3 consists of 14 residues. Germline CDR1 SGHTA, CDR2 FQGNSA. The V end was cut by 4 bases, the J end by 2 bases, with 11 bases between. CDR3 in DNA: TGTGCCAGCAGCTCCCGGGCCCGAAACTATGGCTACACCTTC. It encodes CASSSRARNYGYTF. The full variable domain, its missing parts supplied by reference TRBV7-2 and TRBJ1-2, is GAGVSQSPSNKVTEKGKDVELRCDPISGHTALYWYRQSLGQGLEFLIYFQGNSAPDKSGLPSDRFSAERTGGSVSTLTIQRTQQEDSAVYLCASSSRARNYGYTFGSGTRLTVV.

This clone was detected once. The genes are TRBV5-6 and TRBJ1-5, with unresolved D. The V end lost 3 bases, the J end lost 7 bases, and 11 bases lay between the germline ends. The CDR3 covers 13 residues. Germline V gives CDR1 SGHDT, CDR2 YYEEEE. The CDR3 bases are TGTGCCAGCAGCTCAGGCAGAGGGCAGCCCCAGCATTTT. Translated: CASSSGRGQPQHF.

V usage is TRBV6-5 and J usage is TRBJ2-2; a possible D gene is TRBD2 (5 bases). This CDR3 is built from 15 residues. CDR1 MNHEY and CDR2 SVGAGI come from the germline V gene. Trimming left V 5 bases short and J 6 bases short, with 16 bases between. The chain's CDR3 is CASSRDGDLAGELFF. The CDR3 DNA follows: TGTGCCAGCAGTAGAGACGGGGATCTGGCCGGGGAGCTGTTTTTT.

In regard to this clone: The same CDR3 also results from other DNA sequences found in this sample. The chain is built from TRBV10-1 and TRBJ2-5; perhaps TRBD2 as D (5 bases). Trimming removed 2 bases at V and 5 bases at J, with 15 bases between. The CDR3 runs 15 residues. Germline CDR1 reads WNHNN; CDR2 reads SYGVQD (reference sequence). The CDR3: CASSENPGPGETQYF. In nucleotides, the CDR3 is TGCGCCAGCAGTGAGAATCCCGGACCGGGGGAGACCCAGTACTTC.

Here the CDR3 reads CASRVGLADTGELFF. The CDR3 coding sequence is TGTGCCAGTAGGGTTGGTCTAGCGGACACCGGGGAGCTGTTTTTT. The V gene is TRBV19, the J gene TRBJ2-2; TRBD2 matches at 7 bases. Germline V gene data show CDR1 as LNHDA and CDR2 as SQIVND (reference sequence). The CDR3 sequence is 15 residues long. The V gene end was trimmed by 6 bases and the J gene end by 3 bases; junction bases not matched to a gene: 7. Combining the CDR3 with reference TRBV19 and TRBJ2-2 gives the whole variable domain DGGITQSPKYLFRKEGQNVTLSCEQNLNHDAMYWYRQDPGQGLRLIYYSQIVNDFQKGDIAEGYSVSREKKESFPLTVTSAQKNPTAFYLCASRVGLADTGELFFGEGSRLTVL.

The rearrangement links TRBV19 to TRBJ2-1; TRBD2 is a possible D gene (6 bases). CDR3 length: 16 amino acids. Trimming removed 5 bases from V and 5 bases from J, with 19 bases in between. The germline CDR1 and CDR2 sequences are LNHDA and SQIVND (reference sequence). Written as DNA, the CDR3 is TGTGCCAGTAGTCCCTCGGAGGGGTTTTTTCACAATGAGCAGTTCTTC. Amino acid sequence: CASSPSEGFFHNEQFF. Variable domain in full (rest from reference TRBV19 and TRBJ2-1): DGGITQSPKYLFRKEGQNVTLSCEQNLNHDAMYWYRQDPGQGLRLIYYSQIVNDFQKGDIAEGYSVSREKKESFPLTVTSAQKNPTAFYLCASSPSEGFFHNEQFFGPGTRLTVL.

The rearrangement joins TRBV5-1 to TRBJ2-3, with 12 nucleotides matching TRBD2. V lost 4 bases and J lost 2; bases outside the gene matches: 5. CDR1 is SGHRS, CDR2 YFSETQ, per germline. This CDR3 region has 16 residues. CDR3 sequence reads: CASSARLAGVTDTQYF. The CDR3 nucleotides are TGCGCCAGCAGCGCGAGACTAGCGGGAGTCACAGATACGCAGTATTTT.

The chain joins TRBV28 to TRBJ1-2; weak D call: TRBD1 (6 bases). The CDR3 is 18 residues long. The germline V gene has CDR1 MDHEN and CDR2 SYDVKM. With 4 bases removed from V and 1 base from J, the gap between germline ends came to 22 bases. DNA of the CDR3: TGTGCCAGCAGTTCCCCCCGGACAGCCATCGGAATTAACTATGGCTACACCTTC. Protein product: CASSSPRTAIGINYGYTF.

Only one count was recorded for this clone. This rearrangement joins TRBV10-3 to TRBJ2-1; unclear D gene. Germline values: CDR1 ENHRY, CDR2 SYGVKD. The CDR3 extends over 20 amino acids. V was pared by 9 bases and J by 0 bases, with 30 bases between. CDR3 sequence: CAIGGWHPKPGVGSYNEQFF. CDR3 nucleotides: TGTGCCATAGGTGGGTGGCATCCGAAGCCTGGGGTCGGCTCCTACAATGAGCAGTTCTTC.

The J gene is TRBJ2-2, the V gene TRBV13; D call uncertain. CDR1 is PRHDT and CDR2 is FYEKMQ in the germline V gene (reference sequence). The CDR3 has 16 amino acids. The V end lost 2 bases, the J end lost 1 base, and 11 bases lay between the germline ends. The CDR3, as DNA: TGTGCCAGCAGCTTAAAGGGCGTGTGGAACACCGGGGAGCTGTTTTTT. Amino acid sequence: CASSLKGVWNTGELFF.

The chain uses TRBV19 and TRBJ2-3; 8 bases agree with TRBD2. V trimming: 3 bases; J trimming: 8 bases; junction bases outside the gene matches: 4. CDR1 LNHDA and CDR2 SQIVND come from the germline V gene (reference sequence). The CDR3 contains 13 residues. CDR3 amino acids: CASSIGLASTQYF. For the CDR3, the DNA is TGTGCCAGTAGTATCGGACTAGCAAGTACGCAGTATTTT.

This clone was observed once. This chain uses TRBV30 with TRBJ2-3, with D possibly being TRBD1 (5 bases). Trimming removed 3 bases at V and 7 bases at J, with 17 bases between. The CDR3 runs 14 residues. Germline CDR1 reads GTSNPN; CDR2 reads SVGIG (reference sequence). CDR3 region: CAWSDGSQGNTQYF. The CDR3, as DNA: TGTGCCTGGAGCGATGGCTCCCAGGGTAATACGCAGTATTTT.

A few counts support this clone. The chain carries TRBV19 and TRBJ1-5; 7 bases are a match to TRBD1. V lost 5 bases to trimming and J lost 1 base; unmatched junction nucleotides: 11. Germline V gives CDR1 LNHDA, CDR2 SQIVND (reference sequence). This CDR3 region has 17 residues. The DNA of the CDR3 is TGTGCCAGTAGTCCCCGACAGGGTTGGGCGAGCAATCAGCCCCAGCATTTT. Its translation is CASSPRQGWASNQPQHF.

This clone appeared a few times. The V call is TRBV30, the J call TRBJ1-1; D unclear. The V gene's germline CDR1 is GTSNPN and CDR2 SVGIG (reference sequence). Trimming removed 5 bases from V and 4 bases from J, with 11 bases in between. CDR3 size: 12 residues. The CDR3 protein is CAWGVKATEAFF. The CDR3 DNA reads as TGTGCCTGGGGAGTCAAGGCCACTGAAGCTTTCTTT.

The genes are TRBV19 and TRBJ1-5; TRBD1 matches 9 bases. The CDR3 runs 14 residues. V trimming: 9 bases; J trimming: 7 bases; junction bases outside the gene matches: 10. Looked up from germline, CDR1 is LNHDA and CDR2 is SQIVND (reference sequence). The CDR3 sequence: CASDWDRVGQPQHF. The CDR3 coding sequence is TGTGCCAGCGACTGGGACAGGGTAGGACAGCCCCAGCATTTT.

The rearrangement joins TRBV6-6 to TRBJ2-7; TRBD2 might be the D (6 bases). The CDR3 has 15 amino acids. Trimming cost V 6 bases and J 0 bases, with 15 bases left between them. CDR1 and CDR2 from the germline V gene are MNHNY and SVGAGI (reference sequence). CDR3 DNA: TGTGCCAGCAGCCGTCCCTGGGAGGACTCCTACGAGCAGTACTTC. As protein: CASSRPWEDSYEQYF.

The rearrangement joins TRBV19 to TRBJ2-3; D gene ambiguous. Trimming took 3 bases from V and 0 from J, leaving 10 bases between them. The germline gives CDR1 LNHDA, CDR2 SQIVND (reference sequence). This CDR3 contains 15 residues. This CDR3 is CASSIRVSSTDTQYF. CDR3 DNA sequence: TGTGCCAGTAGTATCCGCGTATCTAGCACAGATACGCAGTATTTT. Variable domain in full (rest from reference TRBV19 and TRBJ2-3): DGGITQSPKYLFRKEGQNVTLSCEQNLNHDAMYWYRQDPGQGLRLIYYSQIVNDFQKGDIAEGYSVSREKKESFPLTVTSAQKNPTAFYLCASSIRVSSTDTQYFGPGTRLTVL.